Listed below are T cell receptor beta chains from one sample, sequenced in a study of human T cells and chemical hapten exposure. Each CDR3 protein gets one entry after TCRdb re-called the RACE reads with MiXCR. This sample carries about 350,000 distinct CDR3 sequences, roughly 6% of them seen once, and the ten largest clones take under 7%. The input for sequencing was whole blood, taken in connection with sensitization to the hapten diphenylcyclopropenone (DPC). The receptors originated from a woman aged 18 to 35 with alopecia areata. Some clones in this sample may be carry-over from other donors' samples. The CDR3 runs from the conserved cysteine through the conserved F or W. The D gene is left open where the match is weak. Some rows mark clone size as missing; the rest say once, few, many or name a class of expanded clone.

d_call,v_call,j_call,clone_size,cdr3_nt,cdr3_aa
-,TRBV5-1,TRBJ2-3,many,TGCGCCAGCAGTTCAGAACAATACAGCACAGATACGCAGTATTTT,CASSSEQYSTDTQYF
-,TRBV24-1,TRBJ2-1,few,TGTGCCACCAGTGATCGAACCAGGGAGCAGTTCTTC,CATSDRTREQFF
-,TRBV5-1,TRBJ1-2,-,TGCGCCAGCAGCTTGGTCACGGGGAGCGGCTACACCTTC,CASSLVTGSGYTF
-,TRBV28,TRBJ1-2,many,TGTGCCAGCAGTTTCCTGCAGGGCGGGGACTATGGCTACACCTTC,CASSFLQGGDYGYTF
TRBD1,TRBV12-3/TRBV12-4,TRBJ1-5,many,TGTGCCAGCAGTTCGGGGGGACAGGGTTGGCAGCCCCAGCATTTT,CASSSGGQGWQPQHF
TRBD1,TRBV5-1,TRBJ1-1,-,TGCGCCAGCAGCAAAGACGGAACAGGGGGCACTGAAGCTTTCTTT,CASSKDGTGGTEAFF
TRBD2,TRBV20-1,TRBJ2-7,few,TGCAGTGCTAGGGCAGGACTAGCGGGGGGAGTAGCCGAGCAGTACTTC,CSARAGLAGGVAEQYF
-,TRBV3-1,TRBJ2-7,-,TGTGCCAGCACTCAAACAACAGGCTCCTACGAGCAGTACTTC,CASTQTTGSYEQYF
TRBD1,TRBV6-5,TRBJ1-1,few,TGTGCCAGCAGTTACTCGATGAGGACAGGGAGGGACACTGAAGCTTTCTTT,CASSYSMRTGRDTEAFF
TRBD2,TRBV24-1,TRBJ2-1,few,TGTGCCACCAGTGACCCTGGACTAGCCAGGAATGAGCAGTTCTTC,CATSDPGLARNEQFF
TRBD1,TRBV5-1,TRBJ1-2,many,TGCGCCAGCAGCCGCCGAGGACAGGGCCCGAACTATGGCTACACCTTC,CASSRRGQGPNYGYTF
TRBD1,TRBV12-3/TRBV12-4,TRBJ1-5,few,TGTGCCAGCAGTTTAACTAGACAGGGGGCAGGTCAGCCCCAGCATTTT,CASSLTRQGAGQPQHF
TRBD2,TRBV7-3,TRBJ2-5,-,TGTGCCAGCAGCTCCGGGGGGGCCGGGGAGACCCAGTACTTC,CASSSGGAGETQYF
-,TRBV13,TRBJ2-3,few,TGTGCCAGCAGCTTAGATTCGGTCGAAGGCCCGCAGTATTTT,CASSLDSVEGPQYF
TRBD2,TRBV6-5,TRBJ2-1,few,TGTGCCAGCACCTCATTAGCGGGGGGATTTCACAATGAGCAGTTCTTC,CASTSLAGGFHNEQFF
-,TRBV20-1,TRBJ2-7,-,TGCAGTGCTAATTTGGGGTACGAGCAGTACTTC,CSANLGYEQYF
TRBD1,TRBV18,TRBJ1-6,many,TGTGCCAGCTCGGACAGGGGTGGCAATTCACCCCTCCACTTT,CASSDRGGNSPLHF
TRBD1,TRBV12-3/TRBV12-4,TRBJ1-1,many,TGTGCCAGCAGTTTAGGGACAGGGACGGATGAAGCTTTCTTT,CASSLGTGTDEAFF
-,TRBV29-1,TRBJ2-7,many,TGCAGCGTCACCCCGGGGACGGTCTCCTACGAGCAGTACTTC,CSVTPGTVSYEQYF
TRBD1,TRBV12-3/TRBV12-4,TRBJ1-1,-,TGTGCCAGCAGTTTCGAGGACAGGGCGACTGAAGCTTTCTTT,CASSFEDRATEAFF
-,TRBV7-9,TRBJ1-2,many,TGTGCCAGCAGCTTAGCGGCTGGAACCTATGGCTACACCTTC,CASSLAAGTYGYTF
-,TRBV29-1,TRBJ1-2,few,TGCAGCGCGGGCCCTTTAGAGGATGGCTACACCTTC,CSAGPLEDGYTF
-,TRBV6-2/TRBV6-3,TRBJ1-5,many,TGTGCCAGCAGGTTGCAGCAGGGCAATCAGCCCCAGCATTTT,CASRLQQGNQPQHF
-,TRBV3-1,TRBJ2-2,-,TGTGCCAGCAGCCAACCAAGGGGGACGAACACCGGGGAGCTGTTTTTT,CASSQPRGTNTGELFF
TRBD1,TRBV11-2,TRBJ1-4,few,TGTGCCAGCAGCTTACGGGGCAGGGGGTACACTAATGAAAAACTGTTTTTT,CASSLRGRGYTNEKLFF
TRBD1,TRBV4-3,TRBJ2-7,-,TGCGCCAGCAGCCAAGATCTACAGGGGGCCTACGAGCAGTACTTC,CASSQDLQGAYEQYF
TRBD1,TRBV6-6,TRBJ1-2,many,TGTGCCAGCAGTTACTCGATCCGGACAGGACCCTATGGCTACACCTTC,CASSYSIRTGPYGYTF
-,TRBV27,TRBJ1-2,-,TGTGCCAGCAGCCGGGACATGGAAGACTATGGCTACACCTTC,CASSRDMEDYGYTF